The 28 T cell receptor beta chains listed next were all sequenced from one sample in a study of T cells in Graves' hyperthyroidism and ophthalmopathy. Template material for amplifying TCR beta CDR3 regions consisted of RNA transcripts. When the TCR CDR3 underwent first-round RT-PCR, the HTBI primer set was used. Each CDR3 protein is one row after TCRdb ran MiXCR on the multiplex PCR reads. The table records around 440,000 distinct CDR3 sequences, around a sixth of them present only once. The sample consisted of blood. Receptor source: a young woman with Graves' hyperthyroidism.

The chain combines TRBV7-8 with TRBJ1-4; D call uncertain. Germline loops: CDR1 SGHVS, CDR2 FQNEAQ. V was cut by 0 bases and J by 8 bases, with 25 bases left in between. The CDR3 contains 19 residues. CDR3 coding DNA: TGTGCCAGCAGCTTAGCGGCCGGGAGGGCGCCCATCACGACGGAAAAACTGTTTTTT. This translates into CASSLAAGRAPITTEKLFF.

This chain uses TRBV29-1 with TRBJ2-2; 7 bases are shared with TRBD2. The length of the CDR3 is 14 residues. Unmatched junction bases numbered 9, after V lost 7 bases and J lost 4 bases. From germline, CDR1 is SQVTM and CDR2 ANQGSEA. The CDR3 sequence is CSGKRGPGTGELFF. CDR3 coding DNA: TGCAGCGGCAAGCGGGGCCCGGGCACCGGGGAGCTGTTTTTT.

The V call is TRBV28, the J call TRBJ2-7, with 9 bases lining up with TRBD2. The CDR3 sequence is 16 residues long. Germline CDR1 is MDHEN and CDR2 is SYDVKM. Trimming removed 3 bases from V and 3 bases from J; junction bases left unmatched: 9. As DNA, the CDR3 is TGTGCCAGCAGTTTCTCCCCAGCGGGAGGTGGCTACGAGCAGTACTTC. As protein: CASSFSPAGGGYEQYF.

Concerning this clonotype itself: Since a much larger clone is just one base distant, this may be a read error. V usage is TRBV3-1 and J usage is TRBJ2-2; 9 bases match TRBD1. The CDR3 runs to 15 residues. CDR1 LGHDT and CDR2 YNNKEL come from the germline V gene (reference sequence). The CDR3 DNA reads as TGTGCCAGCAGACTGACAGGGGGGAACACCGGGGAGCTGTCTTTT. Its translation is CASRLTGGNTGELSF.

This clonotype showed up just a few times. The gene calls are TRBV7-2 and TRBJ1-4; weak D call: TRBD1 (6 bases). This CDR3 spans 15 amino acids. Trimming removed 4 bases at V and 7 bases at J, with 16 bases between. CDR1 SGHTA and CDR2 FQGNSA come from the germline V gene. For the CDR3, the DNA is TGTGCCAGCAGCTCCCTCCGCGGGGGCGGTGAAAAACTGTTTTTT. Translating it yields CASSSLRGGGEKLFF.

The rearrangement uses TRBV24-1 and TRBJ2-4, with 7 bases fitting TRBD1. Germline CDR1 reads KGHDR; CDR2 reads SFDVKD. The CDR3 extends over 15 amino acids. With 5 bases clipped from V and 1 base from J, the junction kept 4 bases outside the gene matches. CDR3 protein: CATSGETGAKNIQYF. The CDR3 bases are TGTGCCACCAGTGGCGAGACAGGGGCCAAAAACATTCAGTACTTC.

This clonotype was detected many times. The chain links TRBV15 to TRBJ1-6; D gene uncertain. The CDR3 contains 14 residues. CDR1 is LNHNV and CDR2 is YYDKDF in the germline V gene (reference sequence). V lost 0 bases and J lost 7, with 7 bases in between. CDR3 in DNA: TGTGCCACCAGCAGAGACAGGACGAATTCACCCCTCCACTTT. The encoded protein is CATSRDRTNSPLHF.

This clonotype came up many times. CDR3 loop: CASSFAKGWDGELFF. In DNA form, the CDR3 reads TGTGCCAGCAGCTTCGCGAAGGGGTGGGACGGGGAGCTGTTTTTT. The genes are TRBV11-2 and TRBJ2-2; tentatively, D is TRBD1 (5 bases). Trimming pared 3 bases from V and 7 bases from J, leaving 15 bases between. Per germline, CDR1 SGHAT and CDR2 FQNNGV. The CDR3 loop spans 15 amino acids.

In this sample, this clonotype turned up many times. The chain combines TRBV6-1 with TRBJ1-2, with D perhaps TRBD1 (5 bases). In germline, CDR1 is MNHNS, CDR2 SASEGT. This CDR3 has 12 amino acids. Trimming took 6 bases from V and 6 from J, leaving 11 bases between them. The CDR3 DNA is TGTGCCAGCAGCCCACCGGGACATGGCTACACCTTC. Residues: CASSPPGHGYTF.

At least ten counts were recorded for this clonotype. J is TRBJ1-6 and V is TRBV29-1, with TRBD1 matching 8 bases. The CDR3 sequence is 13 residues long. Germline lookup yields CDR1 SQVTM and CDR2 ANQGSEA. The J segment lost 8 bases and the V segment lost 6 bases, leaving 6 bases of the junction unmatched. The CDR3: CSVGQGLDSPLHF. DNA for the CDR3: TGCAGCGTCGGACAGGGTTTAGATTCACCCCTCCACTTT.

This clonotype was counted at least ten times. The CDR3 sequence is CASSLERTGNNEQFF. CDR3 sequence (DNA): TGTGCCAGCAGCTTAGAGAGGACAGGGAATAATGAGCAGTTCTTC. The chain has TRBV11-2 and TRBJ2-1, with TRBD1 matching 8 bases. The germline gives CDR1 SGHAT, CDR2 FQNNGV. V gave up 0 bases and J gave up 7 bases; unmatched junction bases: 5. The CDR3 is 15 amino acids.

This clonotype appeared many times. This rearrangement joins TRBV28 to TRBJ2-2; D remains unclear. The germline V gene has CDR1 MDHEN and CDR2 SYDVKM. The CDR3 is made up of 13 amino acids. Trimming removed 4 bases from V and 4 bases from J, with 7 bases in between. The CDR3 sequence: CASSSLGTGELFF. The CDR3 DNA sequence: TGTGCCAGCAGTTCGTTGGGCACCGGGGAGCTGTTTTTT.

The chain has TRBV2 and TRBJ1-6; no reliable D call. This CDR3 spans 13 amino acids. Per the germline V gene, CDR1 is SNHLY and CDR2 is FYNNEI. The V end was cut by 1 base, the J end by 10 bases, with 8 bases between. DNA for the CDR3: TGTGCCAGCAGTGAAGAAACCGGATCACCCCTCCACTTT. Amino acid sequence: CASSEETGSPLHF. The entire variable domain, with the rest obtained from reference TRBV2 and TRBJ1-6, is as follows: EPEVTQTPSHQVTQMGQEVILRCVPISNHLYFYWYRQILGQKVEFLVSFYNNEISEKSEIFDDQFSVERPDGSNFTLKIRSTKLEDSAMYFCASSEETGSPLHFGNGTRLTVT.

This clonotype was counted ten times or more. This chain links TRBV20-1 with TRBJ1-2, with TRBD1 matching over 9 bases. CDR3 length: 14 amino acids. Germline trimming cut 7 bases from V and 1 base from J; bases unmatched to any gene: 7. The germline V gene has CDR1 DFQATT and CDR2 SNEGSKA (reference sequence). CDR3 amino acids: CSVPTGGINYGYTF. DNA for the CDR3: TGCAGTGTCCCGACAGGGGGGATTAACTATGGCTACACCTTC.

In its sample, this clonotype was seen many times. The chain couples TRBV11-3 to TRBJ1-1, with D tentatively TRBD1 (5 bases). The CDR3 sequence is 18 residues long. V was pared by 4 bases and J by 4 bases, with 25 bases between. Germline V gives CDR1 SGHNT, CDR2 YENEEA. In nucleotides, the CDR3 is TGTGCCAGCAGCTCCACCTTCCAGACAGCGTCGCCAGTCACTGAAGCTTTCTTT. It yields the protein CASSSTFQTASPVTEAFF.

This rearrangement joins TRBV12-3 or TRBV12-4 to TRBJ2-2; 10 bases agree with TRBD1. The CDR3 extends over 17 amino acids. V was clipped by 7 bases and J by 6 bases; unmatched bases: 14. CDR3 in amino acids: CASTEPPGQGSPGELFF. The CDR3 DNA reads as TGTGCCAGCACCGAACCTCCGGGACAGGGGTCCCCCGGGGAGCTGTTTTTT.

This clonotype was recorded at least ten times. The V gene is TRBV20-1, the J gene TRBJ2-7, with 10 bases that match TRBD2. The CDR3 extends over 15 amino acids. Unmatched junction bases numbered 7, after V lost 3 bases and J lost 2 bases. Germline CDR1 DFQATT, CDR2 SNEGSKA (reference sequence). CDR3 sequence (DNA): TGCAGTGCTAGGCTAGCGGGGGCCATCACCTACGAGCAGTACTTC. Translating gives CSARLAGAITYEQYF.

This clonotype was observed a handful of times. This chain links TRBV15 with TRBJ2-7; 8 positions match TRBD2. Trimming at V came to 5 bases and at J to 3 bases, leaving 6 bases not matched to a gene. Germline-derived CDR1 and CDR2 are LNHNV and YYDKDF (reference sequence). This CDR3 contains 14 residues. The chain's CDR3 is CATSLIAGFYEQYF. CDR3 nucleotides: TGTGCCACCAGCCTCATAGCGGGATTCTACGAGCAGTACTTC.

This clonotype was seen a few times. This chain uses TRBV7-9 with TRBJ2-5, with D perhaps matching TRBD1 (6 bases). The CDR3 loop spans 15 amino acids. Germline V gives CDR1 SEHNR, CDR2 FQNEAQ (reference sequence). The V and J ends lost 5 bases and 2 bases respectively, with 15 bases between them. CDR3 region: CASSPWRTVQETQYF. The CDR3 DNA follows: TGTGCCAGCAGCCCCTGGCGGACAGTTCAAGAGACCCAGTACTTC.

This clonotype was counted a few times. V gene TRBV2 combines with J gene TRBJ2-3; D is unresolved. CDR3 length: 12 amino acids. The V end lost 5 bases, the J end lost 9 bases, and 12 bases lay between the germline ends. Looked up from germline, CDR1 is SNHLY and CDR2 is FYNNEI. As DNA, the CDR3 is TGTGCCAGCAGTCCTTTGATGGGGACGCAGTATTTT. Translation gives CASSPLMGTQYF.

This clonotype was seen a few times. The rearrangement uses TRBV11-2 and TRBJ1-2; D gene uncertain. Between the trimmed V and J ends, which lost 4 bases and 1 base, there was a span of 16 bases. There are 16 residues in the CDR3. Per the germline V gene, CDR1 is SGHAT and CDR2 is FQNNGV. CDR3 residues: CASSSLGGVNNYGYTF. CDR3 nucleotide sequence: TGTGCCAGCAGCTCCCTCGGTGGGGTAAATAACTATGGCTACACCTTC.

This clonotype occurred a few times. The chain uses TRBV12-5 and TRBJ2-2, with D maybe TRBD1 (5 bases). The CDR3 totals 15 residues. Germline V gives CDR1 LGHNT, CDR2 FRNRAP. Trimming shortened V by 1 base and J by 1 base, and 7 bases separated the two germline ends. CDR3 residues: CASGLGTGNTGELFF. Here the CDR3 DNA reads TGTGCTAGTGGTTTGGGCACAGGGAACACCGGGGAGCTGTTTTTT.

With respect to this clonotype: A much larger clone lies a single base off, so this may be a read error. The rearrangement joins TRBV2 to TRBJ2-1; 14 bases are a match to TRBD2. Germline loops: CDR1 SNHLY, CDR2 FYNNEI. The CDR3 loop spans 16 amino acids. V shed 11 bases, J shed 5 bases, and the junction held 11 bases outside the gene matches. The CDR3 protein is CAGIHPGLAGDNEQFF. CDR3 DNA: TGTGCCGGCATTCACCCGGGACTAGCGGGGGACAATGAGCAGTTCTTC.

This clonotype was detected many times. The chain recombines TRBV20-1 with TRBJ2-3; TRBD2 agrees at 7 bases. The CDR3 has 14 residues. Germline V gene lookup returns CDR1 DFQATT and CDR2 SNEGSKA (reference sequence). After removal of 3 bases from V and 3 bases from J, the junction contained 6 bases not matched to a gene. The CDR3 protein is CSARGRGGTDTQYF. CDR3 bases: TGCAGTGCTAGGGGGAGGGGCGGGACAGATACGCAGTATTTT.

As DNA, the CDR3 is TGTGCCATCGCCGGGAACACTGAAGCTTTCTTT. It translates to CAIAGNTEAFF. The chain employs TRBV10-3 and TRBJ1-1; no definite D call. Germline CDR1 and CDR2: ENHRY and SYGVKD. V was shortened by 8 bases and J by 1 base, with 5 bases between the two germline ends. The CDR3 is 11 residues long.

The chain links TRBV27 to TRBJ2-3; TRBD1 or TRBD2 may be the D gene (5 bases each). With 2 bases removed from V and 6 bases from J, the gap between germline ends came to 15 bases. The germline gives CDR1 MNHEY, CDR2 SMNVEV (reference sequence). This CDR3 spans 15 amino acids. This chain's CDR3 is CASSLTGHRTDTQYF. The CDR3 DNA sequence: TGTGCCAGCAGTTTAACGGGGCATAGGACCGATACGCAGTATTTT.

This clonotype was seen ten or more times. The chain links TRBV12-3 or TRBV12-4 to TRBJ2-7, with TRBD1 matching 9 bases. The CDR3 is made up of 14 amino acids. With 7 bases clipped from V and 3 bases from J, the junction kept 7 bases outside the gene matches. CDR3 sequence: CASTSGQGVYEQYF. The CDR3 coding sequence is TGTGCCAGCACCTCGGGACAGGGAGTCTACGAGCAGTACTTC.

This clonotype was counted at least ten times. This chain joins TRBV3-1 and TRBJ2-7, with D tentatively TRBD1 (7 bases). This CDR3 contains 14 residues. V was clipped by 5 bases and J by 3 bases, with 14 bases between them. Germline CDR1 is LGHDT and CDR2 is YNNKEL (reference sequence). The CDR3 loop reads CASSGGTASYEQYF. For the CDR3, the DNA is TGTGCCAGCAGCGGAGGGACAGCTAGCTACGAGCAGTACTTC.